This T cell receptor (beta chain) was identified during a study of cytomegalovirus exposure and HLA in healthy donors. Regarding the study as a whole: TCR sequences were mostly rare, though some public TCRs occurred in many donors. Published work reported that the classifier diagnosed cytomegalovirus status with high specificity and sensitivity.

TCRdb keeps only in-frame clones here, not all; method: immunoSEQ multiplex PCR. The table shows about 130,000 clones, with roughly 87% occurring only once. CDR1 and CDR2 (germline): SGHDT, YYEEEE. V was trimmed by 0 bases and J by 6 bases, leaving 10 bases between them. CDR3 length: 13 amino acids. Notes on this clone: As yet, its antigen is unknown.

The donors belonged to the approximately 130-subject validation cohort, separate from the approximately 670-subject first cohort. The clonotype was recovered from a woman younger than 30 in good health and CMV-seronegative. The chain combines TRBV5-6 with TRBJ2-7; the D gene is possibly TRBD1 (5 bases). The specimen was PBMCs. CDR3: CASSLVGLGEQYV. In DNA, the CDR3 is TGTGCCAGCAGCTTGGTGGGGCTGGGCGAGCAGTACGTC.